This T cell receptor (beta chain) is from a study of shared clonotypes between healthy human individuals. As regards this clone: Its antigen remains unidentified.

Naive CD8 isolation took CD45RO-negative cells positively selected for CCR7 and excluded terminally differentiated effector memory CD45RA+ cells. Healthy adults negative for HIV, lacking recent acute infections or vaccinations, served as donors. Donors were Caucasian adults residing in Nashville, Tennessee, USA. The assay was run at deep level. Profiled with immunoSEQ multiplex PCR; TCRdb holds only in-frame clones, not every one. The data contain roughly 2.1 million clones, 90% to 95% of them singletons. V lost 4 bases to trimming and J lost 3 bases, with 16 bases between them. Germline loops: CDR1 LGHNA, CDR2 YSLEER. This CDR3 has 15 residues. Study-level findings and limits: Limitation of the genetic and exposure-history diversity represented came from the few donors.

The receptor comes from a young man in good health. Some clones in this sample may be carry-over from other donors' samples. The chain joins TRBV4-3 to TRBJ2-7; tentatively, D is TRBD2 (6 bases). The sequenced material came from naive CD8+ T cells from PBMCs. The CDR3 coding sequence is TGCGCCAGCAGCCTTGGGACTCCCGCCCGCTACGAGCAGTACTTC. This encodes CASSLGTPARYEQYF.